These T cell receptor beta chains were read from a single sample in a study of Tregs in tolerant kidney transplant recipients. Data came from immunoSEQ multiplex PCR; TCRdb stores just in-frame clones and leaves some out. The table lists tens of thousands of clones, roughly 90% of them singletons, with 1.6% in the top ten. The material sequenced was CD4+ T cells from blood (PBMCs), taken 24 months after the transplant. The receptors here all came from a human patient who received a combined kidney and bone marrow transplant. Some T cells may possibly be graft donor cells. The CDR3 runs from the conserved cysteine through the conserved F or W. The D gene is left open where the match is weak. Clone size is stated in some rows and not others, as once, few, many or a class when expanded.

abundance: NA; v_gene: TRBV2; d_gene: TRBD1; j_gene: TRBJ1-2; CDR3nt: TGTGCCAGCAGTGAAGCGCCAGGGGGGCTCTATGGCTACACCTTC; CDR3aa: CASSEAPGGLYGYTF
abundance: NA; v_gene: TRBV6-1; d_gene: NA; j_gene: TRBJ1-2; CDR3nt: TGTGCCAGCAGTGACAGGGGCTATGGCTACACCTTC; CDR3aa: CASSDRGYGYTF
abundance: NA; v_gene: TRBV18; d_gene: NA; j_gene: TRBJ2-1; CDR3nt: TGTGCCAGCTCACCAATAACTCGCGACTATGAGCAGTTCTTC; CDR3aa: CASSPITRDYEQFF
abundance: NA; v_gene: TRBV30; d_gene: NA; j_gene: TRBJ2-2; CDR3nt: TGTGCCTGGAGAAGAAATAGCGGGAACACCGGGGAGCTGTTTTTT; CDR3aa: CAWRRNSGNTGELFF
abundance: NA; v_gene: TRBV4-2; d_gene: NA; j_gene: TRBJ1-4; CDR3nt: TGTGCCAGCAGCCAAGCCCGGACAGATAATGAAAAACTGTTTTTT; CDR3aa: CASSQARTDNEKLFF
abundance: NA; v_gene: TRBV30; d_gene: NA; j_gene: TRBJ2-7; CDR3nt: TGTGCCTGGAGTGTTGGGGGACATATCCACGAGCAGTACTTC; CDR3aa: CAWSVGGHIHEQYF
abundance: NA; v_gene: TRBV11-3; d_gene: TRBD1; j_gene: TRBJ1-3; CDR3nt: TGTGCCAGCAGCTTAGGACCAGGGGGCACTGGAAACACCATATATTTT; CDR3aa: CASSLGPGGTGNTIYF
abundance: NA; v_gene: TRBV2; d_gene: TRBD2; j_gene: TRBJ2-4; CDR3nt: TGTGCCAGCAGTGTAGAGCGGGGGGCGTACATTCAGTACTTC; CDR3aa: CASSVERGAYIQYF
abundance: NA; v_gene: TRBV11-3; d_gene: TRBD2; j_gene: TRBJ2-3; CDR3nt: TGTGCCAGCAGCAAGGGACTAGCGGGGGGCCCCGGAGATACGCAGTATTTT; CDR3aa: CASSKGLAGGPGDTQYF
abundance: NA; v_gene: TRBV29-1; d_gene: NA; j_gene: TRBJ2-3; CDR3nt: TGCAGCGTTGGGGGCCAGGCCGGAGATACGCAGTATTTT; CDR3aa: CSVGGQAGDTQYF
abundance: NA; v_gene: TRBV9; d_gene: TRBD2; j_gene: TRBJ2-1; CDR3nt: TGTGCCAGCAGCGTTTTTTTGCGGGGGGCTTACAATGAGCAGTTCTTC; CDR3aa: CASSVFLRGAYNEQFF
abundance: NA; v_gene: TRBV5-1; d_gene: TRBD1; j_gene: TRBJ2-7; CDR3nt: TGCGCCAGCAGCCCCACAGGGGTCTACGAGCAGTACTTC; CDR3aa: CASSPTGVYEQYF
abundance: NA; v_gene: TRBV28; d_gene: NA; j_gene: TRBJ1-2; CDR3nt: TGTGCCAGCAGTGACGGGTATGGCTACACCTTC; CDR3aa: CASSDGYGYTF
abundance: NA; v_gene: TRBV2; d_gene: NA; j_gene: TRBJ1-2; CDR3nt: TGTGCCAGCAGTCTCGAAAGGGAGTTTGTTAACTATGGCTACACCTTC; CDR3aa: CASSLEREFVNYGYTF
abundance: once; v_gene: TRBV6-4; d_gene: TRBD2; j_gene: TRBJ2-1; CDR3nt: TGTGCCAGCAAACTTGAAGCGGGAGAATCCTACAATGAGCAGTTCTTC; CDR3aa: CASKLEAGESYNEQFF
abundance: NA; v_gene: TRBV18; d_gene: NA; j_gene: TRBJ2-7; CDR3nt: TGTGCCAGCTCACCTATATTCCTTCGCGGACAGGGAGGGTCGTACGAGCAGTACTTC; CDR3aa: CASSPIFLRGQGGSYEQYF
abundance: NA; v_gene: TRBV2; d_gene: NA; j_gene: TRBJ1-6; CDR3nt: TGTGCCAGCAGTGAAGTTGCAGGCTATTCACCCCTCCACTTT; CDR3aa: CASSEVAGYSPLHF
abundance: NA; v_gene: TRBV10-1; d_gene: TRBD1; j_gene: TRBJ2-3; CDR3nt: TGCGCCAGCAGTCCGTCCAGGGGGATGGGCACAGATACGCAGTATTTT; CDR3aa: CASSPSRGMGTDTQYF
abundance: NA; v_gene: TRBV6-5; d_gene: TRBD1; j_gene: TRBJ2-5; CDR3nt: TGTGCCAGCAGTCGACAGGGCGGTAAAGAGACCCAGTACTTC; CDR3aa: CASSRQGGKETQYF
abundance: NA; v_gene: TRBV27; d_gene: NA; j_gene: TRBJ1-6; CDR3nt: TGTGCCAGCAGTTCCCTTGAACGTATCTCCTATAATTCCCCCCTCCACTTT; CDR3aa: CASSSLERISYNSPLHF
abundance: NA; v_gene: TRBV18; d_gene: TRBD1; j_gene: TRBJ1-6; CDR3nt: TGTGCCAGCTCAGTACAGGGGGCGAGTTCACCCCTCCACTTT; CDR3aa: CASSVQGASSPLHF
abundance: NA; v_gene: TRBV7-3; d_gene: TRBD1; j_gene: TRBJ2-1; CDR3nt: TGTGCCAGCAGCTTAGGGACAGGGTCTTACTACAATGAGCAGTTCTTC; CDR3aa: CASSLGTGSYYNEQFF
abundance: NA; v_gene: TRBV4-2; d_gene: TRBD1; j_gene: TRBJ2-1; CDR3nt: TGTGCCAGCAGCCATGGGGGGTGGACAGGGGGAATATCGGGCTCCTACAATGAGCAGTTCTTC; CDR3aa: CASSHGGWTGGISGSYNEQFF
abundance: NA; v_gene: TRBV6-5; d_gene: TRBD2; j_gene: TRBJ2-7; CDR3nt: TGTGCCAGCAGTTACTCGAGACGGGGGGGCTCCTACGAGCAGTACTTC; CDR3aa: CASSYSRRGGSYEQYF
abundance: NA; v_gene: TRBV5-1; d_gene: NA; j_gene: TRBJ2-3; CDR3nt: TGCGCCAGCAGCTTGGGTCGTACAGGGGATACGCAGTATTTT; CDR3aa: CASSLGRTGDTQYF
abundance: NA; v_gene: TRBV30; d_gene: TRBD2; j_gene: TRBJ2-5; CDR3nt: TGTGCCTGGACGGGAGGGAGCCAAGAGACCCAGTACTTC; CDR3aa: CAWTGGSQETQYF
abundance: NA; v_gene: TRBV27; d_gene: NA; j_gene: TRBJ2-1; CDR3nt: TGTGCCAGCAGTTTATGGAGGACAAGCCGGGACTCCAATGAGCAGTTCTTC; CDR3aa: CASSLWRTSRDSNEQFF
abundance: once; v_gene: TRBV30; d_gene: TRBD1; j_gene: TRBJ1-6; CDR3nt: TGTGCCTGGAGGACAGGGGATTCACCCCTCCACTTT; CDR3aa: CAWRTGDSPLHF
abundance: NA; v_gene: TRBV11-3; d_gene: TRBD2; j_gene: TRBJ2-3; CDR3nt: TGTGCCAGCAGCTTACTAGCGGGATTTCTTACAGATACGCAGTATTTT; CDR3aa: CASSLLAGFLTDTQYF
abundance: once; v_gene: TRBV7-6; d_gene: TRBD1; j_gene: TRBJ2-2; CDR3nt: TGTGCCAGCAGCCTACAGGGGGCGGGCACCGGGGAGCTGTTTTTT; CDR3aa: CASSLQGAGTGELFF
abundance: NA; v_gene: TRBV7-9; d_gene: NA; j_gene: TRBJ1-2; CDR3nt: TGTGCCAGCAGCTTGAAAGGGGATCCTATAGCTAACTATGGCTACACCTTC; CDR3aa: CASSLKGDPIANYGYTF
abundance: once; v_gene: TRBV27; d_gene: TRBD1; j_gene: TRBJ1-6; CDR3nt: TGTGCCAGCAGTTTTACGACAGGGGGCTATAATTCACCCCTCCACTTT; CDR3aa: CASSFTTGGYNSPLHF
abundance: NA; v_gene: TRBV4-1; d_gene: TRBD2; j_gene: TRBJ2-1; CDR3nt: TGCGCCAGCAACCGGGGGGGAAGAGGCAATGAGCAGTTCTTC; CDR3aa: CASNRGGRGNEQFF
abundance: NA; v_gene: TRBV7-9; d_gene: TRBD2; j_gene: TRBJ2-2; CDR3nt: TGTGCCAGCAGCTTCGGGACTAGCGGGGCGGCCGGGGAGCTGTTTTTT; CDR3aa: CASSFGTSGAAGELFF
abundance: NA; v_gene: TRBV30; d_gene: NA; j_gene: TRBJ1-6; CDR3nt: TGTGCCTGGGACGGGACACGGGACTCACCCCTCCACTTT; CDR3aa: CAWDGTRDSPLHF
abundance: NA; v_gene: TRBV7-2; d_gene: TRBD1; j_gene: TRBJ1-1; CDR3nt: TGTGCCAGCGAGACTTTTATTGGACAGGGGGCTCAAGCTTTCTTT; CDR3aa: CASETFIGQGAQAFF
abundance: few; v_gene: TRBV2; d_gene: NA; j_gene: TRBJ1-5; CDR3nt: TGTGCCAGCACCGGGGGGCAGGGGCAGCCCCAGCATTTT; CDR3aa: CASTGGQGQPQHF
abundance: NA; v_gene: TRBV6-5; d_gene: TRBD2; j_gene: TRBJ2-7; CDR3nt: TGTGCCAGCAGGAGACTAGCGGGAACCTACGAGCAGTACTTC; CDR3aa: CASRRLAGTYEQYF
abundance: few; v_gene: TRBV5-1; d_gene: NA; j_gene: TRBJ2-4; CDR3nt: TGCGCCAGCAGCTTGGGGGGGGACGGTGGCAAAAACATTCAGTACTTC; CDR3aa: CASSLGGDGGKNIQYF
abundance: NA; v_gene: TRBV28; d_gene: TRBD1; j_gene: TRBJ1-3; CDR3nt: TGTGCCAGCAGGTCAGGGGGCTCTGGAAACACCATATATTTT; CDR3aa: CASRSGGSGNTIYF
abundance: NA; v_gene: TRBV5-1; d_gene: TRBD1; j_gene: TRBJ1-3; CDR3nt: TGCGCCAGCAGCGGGGGACAGGGAGGAAACACCATATATTTT; CDR3aa: CASSGGQGGNTIYF
abundance: NA; v_gene: TRBV7-2; d_gene: NA; j_gene: TRBJ2-5; CDR3nt: TGTGCCAGCAGCTTAGTCGGGGTGGTGAAGACCCAGTACTTC; CDR3aa: CASSLVGVVKTQYF
abundance: NA; v_gene: TRBV9; d_gene: NA; j_gene: TRBJ1-2; CDR3nt: TGTGCCAGCAGCCCACGGTCCTTCGATGGCTACACCTTC; CDR3aa: CASSPRSFDGYTF
abundance: NA; v_gene: TRBV6-1; d_gene: TRBD2; j_gene: TRBJ2-1; CDR3nt: TGTGCCAGCAGTGCTAGCGGGGGCCCCTACAATGAGCAGTTCTTC; CDR3aa: CASSASGGPYNEQFF